This T cell receptor beta chain is from a study of T cell responses to AZD1222 COVID-19 vaccine. Findings and limits, study-wide: Baseline seropositives among AZD1222 recipients totaled only six or seven. Spike was spanned by vaccine-associated CD4 TCRs, with dominance at 160-218 and 743-854. Repertoire sampling occurred only after the peak T cell response. Unmutated variant regions are reportedly targeted by nearly half of spike-specific TCRs.

This CDR3 has 11 residues. V lost 5 bases to trimming and J lost 5 bases, with 4 bases between them. Germline loops: CDR1 MDHEN, CDR2 SYDVKM. As to this clone: Its specificity is not known.

Repertoires were generated with immunoSEQ multiplex PCR, while TCRdb's copy carries only in-frame clones and drops some. The table has approximately 94,000 clones, 85% to 90% seen once. This sample comprised peripheral blood, obtained on day 0 of AZD1222 vaccination. The clonotype was recovered from an adult in good health. The rearrangement uses TRBV28 and TRBJ1-5; D not resolved. For the CDR3, the DNA is TGTGCCAGCAGTGCGGATCAGCCCCAGCATTTT. Translated: CASSADQPQHF.